This paragraph reports one T cell receptor (beta chain). An end of the junction differs from the germline gene, which may be a read error. Regarding treatment: preoperative locoregional IRX-2 cytokine immunotherapy. This record belongs to a study of preoperative IRX-2 immunotherapy in early breast cancer. The protocol was immunoSEQ multiplex PCR, while the TCRdb copy is restricted to in-frame clones and leaves out a portion. The sample includes roughly 99,000 clones, 75% to 90% of them seen just once. The TCR sequence derives from a human donor with breast cancer. Sequences were derived from tumor tissue, sampled after IRX-2 immunotherapy.

CDR3 DNA sequence: TGTGCCAGCAGACCGGGAACCATGAATACTGAAGCTTTCTTT. It translates to CASRPGTMNTEAFF. V usage is TRBV14 and J usage is TRBJ1-1; no definite D call. The CDR3 length is 14 residues. Germline V gene sequence: CDR1 SGHDN, CDR2 FVKESK.